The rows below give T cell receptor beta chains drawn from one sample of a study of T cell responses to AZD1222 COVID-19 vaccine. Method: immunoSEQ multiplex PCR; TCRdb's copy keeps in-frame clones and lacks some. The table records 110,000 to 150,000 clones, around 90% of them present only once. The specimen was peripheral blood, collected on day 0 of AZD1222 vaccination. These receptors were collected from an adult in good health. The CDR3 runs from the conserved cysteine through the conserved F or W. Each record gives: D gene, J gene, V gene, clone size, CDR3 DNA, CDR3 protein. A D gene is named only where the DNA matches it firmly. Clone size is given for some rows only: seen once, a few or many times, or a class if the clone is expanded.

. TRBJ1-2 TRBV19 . TGTGCCAGTAGCTGGGGACTTCAGGCCGGCTACACCTTC CASSWGLQAGYTF
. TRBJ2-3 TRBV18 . TGTGCCAGCTCACCATTGACGTTGAGGAACACAGATACGCAGTATTTT CASSPLTLRNTDTQYF
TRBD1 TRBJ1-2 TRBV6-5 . TGTGCCAGCAGCCGAGGACAGGGCGGAGGCTACACCTTC CASSRGQGGGYTF
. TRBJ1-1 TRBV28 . TGTGCCAGCAGTTTAGGTGAAGCTTTCTTT CASSLGEAFF
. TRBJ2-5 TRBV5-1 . TGCGCCAGCAGCTTGAGGAGGGGTATTTTCCAAGAGACCCAGTACTTC CASSLRRGIFQETQYF
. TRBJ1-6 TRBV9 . TGTGCCAGCAGCCACGGACGGAGCTCCTATAATTCACCCCTCCACTTT CASSHGRSSYNSPLHF
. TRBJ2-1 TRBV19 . TGTGCCAGTCAGACCTCCTACAATGAGCAGTTCTTC CASQTSYNEQFF
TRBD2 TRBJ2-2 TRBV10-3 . TGTGCCATCAGTGAGGCGTCCTTTGGCGGGAGTCATCTTACCGGGGAGCTGTTTTTT CAISEASFGGSHLTGELFF
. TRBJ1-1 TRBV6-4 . TGTGCCAGCAGGAGGACGGAGAACACTGAAGCTTTCTTT CASRRTENTEAFF
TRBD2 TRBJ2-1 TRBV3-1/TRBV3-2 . TGTGCCAGCAGCCAAACTAGCGGCCTCTACAATGAGCAGTTCTTC CASSQTSGLYNEQFF
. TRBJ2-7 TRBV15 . TGTGCCACCAGCAGAGATTTGGGGGGTGCCTACGAGCAGTACTTC CATSRDLGGAYEQYF
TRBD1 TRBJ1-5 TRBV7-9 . TGTGCCAGCAGCCAGGACAGGAGCAATCAGCCCCAGCATTTT CASSQDRSNQPQHF
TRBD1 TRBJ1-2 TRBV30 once TGTGCCGGTTTAGACAGGGGGCGGTCTAACTATGGCTACACCTTC CAGLDRGRSNYGYTF
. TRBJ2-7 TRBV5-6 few TGTGCCAGCAGCAGTAGGGGGGCCTACGAGCAGTACTTC CASSSRGAYEQYF
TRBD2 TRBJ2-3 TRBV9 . TGTGCCAGCAGCGTAGCGGGAGCGGGAGGCACAGATACGCAGTATTTT CASSVAGAGGTDTQYF
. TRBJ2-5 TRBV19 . TGTGCCAGTAGTACCGGGACTCGACGCAAGGAGACCCAGTACTTC CASSTGTRRKETQYF
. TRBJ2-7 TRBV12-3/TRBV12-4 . TGTGCCAGCAGGTCGGGATACGAGCAGTACTTC CASRSGYEQYF
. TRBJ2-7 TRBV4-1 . TGCGCCAGCAGCCAAGGTTTGGGGACAACCTCCTACGAGCAGTACTTC CASSQGLGTTSYEQYF
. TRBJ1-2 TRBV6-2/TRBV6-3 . TGTGCCAGCAGTTACAACAGGGATGGCTACACCTTC CASSYNRDGYTF
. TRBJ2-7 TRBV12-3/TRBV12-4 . TGTGCCAGCAGTTCCGCGACGGCCTACGAGCAGTACTTC CASSSATAYEQYF
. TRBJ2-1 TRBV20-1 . TGCAGTGCTGGACGAGTAAATGAGCAGTTCTTC CSAGRVNEQFF
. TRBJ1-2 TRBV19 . TGTGCCAGTAGTATCCCGCAGGGTAACTATGGCTACACCTTC CASSIPQGNYGYTF
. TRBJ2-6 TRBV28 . TGTGCCAGCAGTCCGCACGACTGGGTTGGGGCCAACGTCCTGACTTTC CASSPHDWVGANVLTF
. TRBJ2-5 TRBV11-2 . TGTGCCAGCAGCCGGGGACCACAAGAGACCCAGTACTTC CASSRGPQETQYF
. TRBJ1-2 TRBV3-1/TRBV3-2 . TGTGCCAGCAGCCAAGGGGGGGCTGGCTACACCTTC CASSQGGAGYTF
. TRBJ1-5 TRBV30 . TGTGCCTGGAGTGAGACAGTGAATCAGCCCCAGCATTTT CAWSETVNQPQHF
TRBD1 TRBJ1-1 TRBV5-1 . TGCGCCAGCAGCGGGGGGACAGGGACTGAAGCTTTCTTT CASSGGTGTEAFF
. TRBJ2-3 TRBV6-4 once TGTGCCAGCAGTGAAGGCGGATCTAGCACAGATACGCAGTATTTT CASSEGGSSTDTQYF
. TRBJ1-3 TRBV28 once TGTGCCAGCAGTGCCTACCTCAGGGGCTCTGGAAACACCATATATTTT CASSAYLRGSGNTIYF
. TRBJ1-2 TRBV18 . TGTGCCAGCTCACCGGGGGTTGGTGGCTATGGCTACACCTTC CASSPGVGGYGYTF
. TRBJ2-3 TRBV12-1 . TGTGCCAGCAGCTCATGGGAGACAGTGAGAGATACGCAGTATTTT CASSSWETVRDTQYF
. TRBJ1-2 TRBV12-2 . TGTGCAAGTCGCTCAAAAGACGATGCAGTGTCTGGCTACACCTTC CASRSKDDAVSGYTF
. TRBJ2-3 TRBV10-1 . TGCGCCAGCAGTACGCCCGGACGGGCTTCCACAGATACGCAGTATTTT CASSTPGRASTDTQYF
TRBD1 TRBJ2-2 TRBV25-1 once TGTGCCAGCAGTCCGGGACAGGGCGGGAGCGGGGAGCTGTTTTTT CASSPGQGGSGELFF
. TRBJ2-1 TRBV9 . TGTGCCAGCAGCCCCCAGGGAAGCGGGCCCTACAATGAGCAGTTCTTC CASSPQGSGPYNEQFF
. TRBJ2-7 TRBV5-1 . TGCGCCAGCAGCTTGGAGGGGCTTCGCTCCTACGAGCAGTACTTC CASSLEGLRSYEQYF
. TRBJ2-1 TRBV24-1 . TGTGCCACCAGTGATACGGGTTATGGGGCTAGCTCCTACAATGAGCAGTTCTTC CATSDTGYGASSYNEQFF
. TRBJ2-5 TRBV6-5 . TGTGCCAGCAGTTACTCGGAGCAGAGCTATATGCAGACCCAGTACTTC CASSYSEQSYMQTQYF
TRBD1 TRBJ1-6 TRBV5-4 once TGTGCCAGCAGCCCACAGGGGGCGAGCTCCTATAATTCACCCCTCCACTTT CASSPQGASSYNSPLHF
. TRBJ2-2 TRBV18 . TGTGCCAGCTCACAGGGCGGCGGGGAGCTGTTTTTT CASSQGGGELFF
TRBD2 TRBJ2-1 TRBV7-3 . TGTGCCAGCAGCTACCTGCCCAGCGGGAGCTACAATGAGCAGTTCTTC CASSYLPSGSYNEQFF
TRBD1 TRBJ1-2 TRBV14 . TGTGCCAGCAGCCCGGACAGGGTAGGGCATGGCTACACCTTC CASSPDRVGHGYTF
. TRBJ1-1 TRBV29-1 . TGCAGCGTGGCGGACAGTAACACTGAAGCTTTCTTT CSVADSNTEAFF
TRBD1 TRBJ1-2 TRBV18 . TGTGCCAGCTCACCACCCCGGACAGGGGGCTATGGCTACACCTTC CASSPPRTGGYGYTF
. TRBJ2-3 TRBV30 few TGTGCCTGGAGTACGGGCGGAGATACGCAGTATTTT CAWSTGGDTQYF
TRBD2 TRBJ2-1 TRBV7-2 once TGTGCCAGCAGCTTACGACTAGCGGGAGGGCCCGGCTCCTACAATGAGCAGTTCTTC CASSLRLAGGPGSYNEQFF
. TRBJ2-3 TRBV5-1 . TGCGCCAGCAGCTTGTTGGGCACAGATACGCAGTATTTT CASSLLGTDTQYF
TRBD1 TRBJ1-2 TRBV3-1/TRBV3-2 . TGTGCCAGCAGCCTTGGGACAGGGTCTTCCTATGGCTACACCTTC CASSLGTGSSYGYTF
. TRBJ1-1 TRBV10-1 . TGCGCCAGCAGTGACTCCGACTTTTCGACTGAAGCTTTCTTT CASSDSDFSTEAFF
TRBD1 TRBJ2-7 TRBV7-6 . TGTGCCAGCACCCTCCGGGACAGGGGTGACGAGCAGTACTTC CASTLRDRGDEQYF
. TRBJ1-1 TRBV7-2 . TGTGCCAGCAGCGCAAAACGGGGGAACACTGAAGCTTTCTTT CASSAKRGNTEAFF